This T cell receptor (beta chain) was captured by sequencing in a study of blood T cell dynamics during melanoma immunotherapy. Study at large: Metastatic melanoma patients received first-line pembrolizumab or nivolumab plus ipilimumab.

Only in-frame clones appear in the TCRdb table, and some are missing; sequencing was by immunoSEQ multiplex PCR. Found here are about 9,700 clones, approximately 86% of them singletons; the top ten hold around 4%. CDR1 is LNHDA, CDR2 SQIVND, per germline (reference sequence). V dropped 7 bases and J dropped 8; count of bases not matched to a gene: 9. The CDR3 runs 14 residues. Time point indicated: week 3, after first cycle of checkpoint inhibitor. One draw preceded checkpoint blockade; another followed its first cycle at week 3. At 12 weeks after first infusion, RECIST 1.1 defined response for most patients.

The source of this sequence is a human donor with melanoma. Sequencing used blood, obtained from a patient treated with checkpoint blockade. The chain carries TRBV19 and TRBJ2-2; 8 bases are shared with TRBD2. DNA of the CDR3: TGTGCCAGTAACCATGGACTAGCCGGTGGGGAGCTGTTTTTT. Amino acids: CASNHGLAGGELFF.